These 18 T cell receptor beta chains were sequenced from one sample in a study of metastatic and nonmetastatic thyroid tumors. Patients underwent thyroid surgery, and none had received any treatment before it. TCRdb called clones again from the PCR reads with MiXCR. Of around 26,000 clones in the sample, 10% to 15% are singletons; the top ten hold over 11%. Sequencing was done on a sample of blood. The receptor set was obtained from a female donor with papillary thyroid cancer or a benign thyroid nodule (not recorded which). Some clones in this sample may be carry-over from other donors' samples.

This clone has at least ten counts. The rearrangement uses TRBV20-1 and TRBJ2-7; 8 bases align to TRBD1. The CDR3 contains 14 residues. The germline CDR1 and CDR2 sequences are DFQATT and SNEGSKA (reference sequence). V lost 6 bases, J lost 2 bases, and 9 bases stayed unmatched. CDR3: CSARRTGTPYEQYF. The CDR3 bases are TGCAGTGCCCGGAGGACAGGGACACCCTACGAGCAGTACTTC.

This clone appeared many times. This chain uses TRBV28 with TRBJ1-3; TRBD1 aligns across 7 bases. J gave up 3 bases and V 6 bases, and 8 bases lay outside the gene matches. Germline V CDR1 and CDR2: MDHEN, SYDVKM. This CDR3 has 15 amino acids. The CDR3 loop is CASSHGGDSGNTIYF. For the CDR3, the DNA is TGTGCCAGCAGCCATGGGGGGGACAGTGGAAACACCATATATTTT.

In this sample, this clone turned up many times. Possible read error: a much larger clone is one base away. The same CDR3 also results from other DNA sequences found in this sample. The DNA for the CDR3 is TGCGCCAGCCGCCTTGGAGGGGGAGGAACCGGGGAGCTGTTTTTT. It translates to CASRLGGGGTGELFF. The chain uses TRBV6-1 and TRBJ2-2, with D perhaps given as TRBD1 or TRBD2 (6 bases each). The CDR3 totals 15 residues. CDR1 is MNHNS, CDR2 SASEGT, per germline.

The chain uses TRBV30 and TRBJ1-2; D not certain. There are 13 residues in the CDR3. Deletions cut 0 bases from V and 5 bases from J, with 10 bases between. CDR1 and CDR2 from the germline V gene are GTSNPN and SVGIG (reference sequence). CDR3: CAWSVRGNYGYTF. The CDR3 DNA reads TGTGCCTGGAGTGTACGAGGGAATTATGGCTACACCTTC.

This clone was seen ten or more times. V is TRBV27 and J is TRBJ2-1; TRBD2 matches 12 bases. Germline lookup yields CDR1 MNHEY and CDR2 SMNVEV (reference sequence). CDR3 size: 18 residues. The junction had 11 bases not matched to a gene; V was cut back by 3 bases and J by 5 bases. CDR3 protein: CASSLTVKTSGRHNEQFF. CDR3 DNA: TGTGCCAGCAGTTTGACCGTCAAAACTAGCGGGAGGCACAATGAGCAGTTCTTC.

Comment on this clone: A read error is possible here, since a much larger clone lies one base away. The chain recombines TRBV5-5 with TRBJ2-5; TRBD2 matches 7 bases. Looked up from germline, CDR1 is SGHKS and CDR2 is YYEKEE (reference sequence). Trimming took 4 bases from V and 3 from J; bases not matched to a gene: 6. CDR3 length: 14 residues. CDR3 amino acids: CASSKRDGKETQYF. As DNA, the CDR3 is TGTGCCAGCAGCAAGCGGGACGGGAAAGAGACCCAGTACTTC.

This chain joins TRBV19 and TRBJ1-5; maybe TRBD1 (5 bases). This CDR3 is built from 13 residues. Trimming pared 11 bases from V and 3 bases from J, leaving 14 bases between. Germline CDR1 reads LNHDA; CDR2 reads SQIVND (reference sequence). In DNA, the CDR3 is TGTGCCTCCGGGTGGGGGAACAATCAGCCCCAGCATTTT. This sequence encodes CASGWGNNQPQHF. The entire variable domain, with the rest obtained from reference TRBV19 and TRBJ1-5, is as follows: DGGITQSPKYLFRKEGQNVTLSCEQNLNHDAMYWYRQDPGQGLRLIYYSQIVNDFQKGDIAEGYSVSREKKESFPLTVTSAQKNPTAFYLCASGWGNNQPQHFGDGTRLSIL.

This clone was detected many times. This chain uses TRBV29-1 with TRBJ2-1; 13 bases are a match to TRBD2. The CDR3 runs to 15 residues. Unmatched junction bases numbered 6, after V lost 2 bases and J lost 8 bases. Germline V gene data show CDR1 as SQVTM and CDR2 as ANQGSEA. The CDR3 loop reads CSVEPGLAGRDEQFF. CDR3 DNA sequence: TGCAGCGTTGAACCGGGACTAGCGGGAAGGGATGAGCAGTTCTTC.

This clone was seen only a few times. The CDR3 DNA is TGTGCCACCAGCAGAGATAGGGGGCCGGGGTACGAGCAGTACTTC. It specifies CATSRDRGPGYEQYF. V and J are TRBV15 and TRBJ2-7; 7 bases are shared with TRBD1. Unmatched junction bases numbered 6, after V lost 0 bases and J lost 4 bases. Germline assignment: CDR1 LNHNV and CDR2 YYDKDF (reference sequence). The CDR3 is made up of 15 amino acids.

In this sample, this clone turned up a few times. A much larger clone differs by one base, so this may be a read error. The same CDR3 also results from other DNA sequences found in this sample. The rearrangement uses TRBV20-1 and TRBJ2-1, with D tentatively TRBD1 (6 bases). Trimming took 6 bases from V and 4 from J, leaving 19 bases between them. The CDR3 loop spans 15 amino acids. Germline CDR1 and CDR2: DFQATT and SNEGSKA (reference sequence). CDR3 amino acids: CSARGSREHYNEQFF. CDR3 DNA: TGCAGTGCGAGGGGGTCCAGGGAACATTACAATGAGCAGTTCTTC.

This clone was seen repeatedly, ten times or more. The chain recombines TRBV5-1 with TRBJ1-1; D not certain. Germline V lookup: CDR1 SGHRS, CDR2 YFSETQ. V lost 5 bases and J lost 7, with 9 bases in between. There are 11 residues in the CDR3. The CDR3 bases are TGCGCCAGCAGACGCGGAGTTGAAGCTTTCTTT. It yields the protein CASRRGVEAFF.

This clone was observed many times. The genes are TRBV20-1 and TRBJ2-1, with D hard to call. The V and J ends lost 3 bases and 9 bases respectively, with 21 bases between them. The CDR3 covers 15 residues. CDR1 and CDR2 (germline): DFQATT, SNEGSKA (reference sequence). The DNA of the CDR3 is TGCAGTGCTAGTCCACTCGGAACTTCCAGCAGTGAGCAGTTCTTC. Encoded protein: CSASPLGTSSSEQFF.

This clone was seen at least ten times. V usage is TRBV5-1 and J usage is TRBJ1-2, with D hard to call. V lost 0 bases and J lost 8, with 8 bases in between. The CDR3 has 12 amino acids. Germline CDR1 is SGHRS and CDR2 is YFSETQ. The DNA for the CDR3 is TGCGCCAGCAGCTTGGGACGGCAGGGCTACACCTTC. This encodes CASSLGRQGYTF.

Ten or more counts support this clone. The V gene is TRBV9, the J gene TRBJ2-7, with a possible D match to TRBD2 (6 bases). Trimming shortened V by 1 base and J by 5 bases, and 13 bases separated the two germline ends. This CDR3 contains 14 residues. The germline V gene encodes CDR1 SGDLS and CDR2 YYNGEE. CDR3 residues: CASSVNPSANEQYF. CDR3 DNA sequence: TGTGCCAGCAGCGTAAACCCTAGCGCTAACGAGCAGTACTTC.

The DNA of the CDR3 is TGTGCCAGCAGTTTATCAAGGTGGAGCGAGCAGTACTTC. As protein: CASSLSRWSEQYF. The chain has TRBV27 and TRBJ2-7; D gene uncertain. V lost 0 bases to trimming and J lost 6 bases, with 9 bases between them. This CDR3 comprises 13 residues. Germline V CDR1 and CDR2: MNHEY, SMNVEV (reference sequence).

This clone was seen repeatedly, ten times or more. A read error is possible here, since a much larger clone lies one base away. The chain is built from TRBV19 and TRBJ2-4, with D tentatively TRBD1 (8 bases). Trimming left V 4 bases short and J 11 bases short, with 18 bases between. Germline CDR1 reads LNHDA; CDR2 reads SQIVND (reference sequence). The CDR3 spans 14 residues. CDR3 sequence reads: CASSTTTGGGLQYF. CDR3 sequence (DNA): TGTGCCAGTAGTACTACTACAGGGGGGGGCCTTCAGTACTTC.

The table lists this clone with many counts. Here the CDR3 reads CSVGDLGYEQYF. The DNA of the CDR3 is TGCAGCGTTGGGGATCTGGGCTACGAGCAGTACTTC. The rearrangement joins TRBV29-1 to TRBJ2-7; the D is unclear. Germline V gene sequence: CDR1 SQVTM, CDR2 ANQGSEA. Trimming took 4 bases from V and 3 from J, leaving 10 bases between them. The CDR3 length is 12 residues.

This clone was observed a few times. The CDR3 nucleotides read TGTGCCAGTAGCGGGGAGGGTATTTTGGATGAGCAGTTCTTC. Residues: CASSGEGILDEQFF. V and J are TRBV19 and TRBJ2-1; 7 nucleotides line up with TRBD2. J was trimmed by 8 bases and V by 6 bases; bases with no gene match: 10. The germline CDR1 and CDR2 sequences are LNHDA and SQIVND (reference sequence). CDR3 length: 14 amino acids.